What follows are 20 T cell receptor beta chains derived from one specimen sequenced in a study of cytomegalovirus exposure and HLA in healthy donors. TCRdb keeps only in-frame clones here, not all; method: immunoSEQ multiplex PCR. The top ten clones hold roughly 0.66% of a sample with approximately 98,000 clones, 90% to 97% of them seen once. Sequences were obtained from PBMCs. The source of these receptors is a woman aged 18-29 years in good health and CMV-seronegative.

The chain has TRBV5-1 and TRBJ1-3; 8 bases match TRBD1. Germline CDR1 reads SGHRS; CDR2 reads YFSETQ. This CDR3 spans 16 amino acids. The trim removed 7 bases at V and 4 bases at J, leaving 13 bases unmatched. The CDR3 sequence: CASSRGDRRSGNTIYF. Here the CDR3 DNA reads TGCGCCAGCTCCCGTGGGGACAGGCGGTCCGGAAACACCATATATTTT.

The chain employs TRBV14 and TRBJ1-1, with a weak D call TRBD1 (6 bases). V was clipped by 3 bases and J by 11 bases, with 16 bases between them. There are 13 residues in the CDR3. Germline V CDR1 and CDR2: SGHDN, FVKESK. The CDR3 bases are TGTGCCAGCAGCCACCAGGGGCGTAGTAAGGCTTTCTTT. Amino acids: CASSHQGRSKAFF.

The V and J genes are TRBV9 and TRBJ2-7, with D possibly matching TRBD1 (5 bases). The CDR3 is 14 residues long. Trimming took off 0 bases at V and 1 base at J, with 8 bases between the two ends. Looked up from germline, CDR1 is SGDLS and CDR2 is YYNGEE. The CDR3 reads CASSVASGSYEQYF. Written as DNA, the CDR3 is TGTGCCAGCAGCGTAGCTTCAGGGTCCTACGAGCAGTACTTC.

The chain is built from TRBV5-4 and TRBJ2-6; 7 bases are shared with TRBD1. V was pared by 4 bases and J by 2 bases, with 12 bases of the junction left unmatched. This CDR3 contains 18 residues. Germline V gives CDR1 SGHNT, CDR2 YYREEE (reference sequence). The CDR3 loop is CASSDGTAVFTGANVLTF. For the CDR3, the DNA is TGTGCCAGCAGCGACGGGACAGCAGTTTTCACTGGGGCCAACGTCCTGACTTTC. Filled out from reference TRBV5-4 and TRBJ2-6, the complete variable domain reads ETGVTQSPTHLIKTRGQQVTLRCSSQSGHNTVSWYQQALGQGPQFIFQYYREEENGRGNFPPRFSGLQFPNYSSELNVNALELDDSALYLCASSDGTAVFTGANVLTFGAGSRLTVL.

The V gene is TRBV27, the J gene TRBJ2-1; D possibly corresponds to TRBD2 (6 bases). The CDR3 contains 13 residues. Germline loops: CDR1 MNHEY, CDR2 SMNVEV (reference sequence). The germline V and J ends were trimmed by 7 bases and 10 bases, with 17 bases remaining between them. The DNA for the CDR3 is TGTGCCAGCACCCCTGTTGCGCGGGGAGAGCAGTTCTTC. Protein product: CASTPVARGEQFF.

The CDR3 DNA follows: TGTGCCAGCAGTATACCGGGACAGCTTAACACTGAAGCTTTCTTT. As protein: CASSIPGQLNTEAFF. The chain links TRBV28 to TRBJ1-1; the match to TRBD1 covers 7 bases. This CDR3 comprises 15 residues. Unmatched junction bases numbered 8, after V lost 5 bases and J lost 2 bases. From germline, CDR1 is MDHEN and CDR2 SYDVKM.

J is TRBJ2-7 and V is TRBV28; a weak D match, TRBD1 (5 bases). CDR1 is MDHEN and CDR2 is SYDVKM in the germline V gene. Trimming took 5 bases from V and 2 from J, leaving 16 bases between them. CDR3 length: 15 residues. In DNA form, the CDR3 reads TGTGCCAGCAGTCTCCGGTGGCAGGGCCCCTACGAGCAGTACTTC. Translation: CASSLRWQGPYEQYF.

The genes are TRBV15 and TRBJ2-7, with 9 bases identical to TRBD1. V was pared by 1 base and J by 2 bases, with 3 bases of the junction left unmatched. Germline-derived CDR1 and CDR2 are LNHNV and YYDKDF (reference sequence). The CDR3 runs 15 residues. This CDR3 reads CATSRAGQGTYEQYF. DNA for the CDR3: TGTGCCACCAGCAGAGCAGGACAGGGGACCTACGAGCAGTACTTC.

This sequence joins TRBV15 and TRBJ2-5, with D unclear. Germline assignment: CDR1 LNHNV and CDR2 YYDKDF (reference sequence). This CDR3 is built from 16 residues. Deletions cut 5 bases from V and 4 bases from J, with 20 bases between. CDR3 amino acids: CATSGSIATIRETQYF. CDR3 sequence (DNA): TGTGCCACCAGCGGCTCCATAGCTACTATACGAGAGACCCAGTACTTC.

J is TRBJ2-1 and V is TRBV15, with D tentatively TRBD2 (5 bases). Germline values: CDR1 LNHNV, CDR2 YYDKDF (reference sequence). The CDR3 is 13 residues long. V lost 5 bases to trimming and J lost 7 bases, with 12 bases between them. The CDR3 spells CATSFRSGNEQFF. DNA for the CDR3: TGTGCCACCAGCTTCCGGTCGGGGAATGAGCAGTTCTTC.

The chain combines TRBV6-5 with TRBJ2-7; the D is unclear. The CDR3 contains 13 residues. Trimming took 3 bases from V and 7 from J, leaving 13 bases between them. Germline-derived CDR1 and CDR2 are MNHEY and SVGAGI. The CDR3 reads CASSYLFPREQYF. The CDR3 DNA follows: TGTGCCAGCAGTTATCTGTTCCCGAGGGAGCAGTACTTC.

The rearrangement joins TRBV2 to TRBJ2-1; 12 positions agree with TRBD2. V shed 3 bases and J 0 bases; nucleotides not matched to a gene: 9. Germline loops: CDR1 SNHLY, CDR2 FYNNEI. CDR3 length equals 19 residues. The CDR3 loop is CASSDALAGGLSSYNEQFF. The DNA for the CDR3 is TGTGCCAGCAGTGATGCACTAGCGGGGGGTCTGAGCTCCTACAATGAGCAGTTCTTC.

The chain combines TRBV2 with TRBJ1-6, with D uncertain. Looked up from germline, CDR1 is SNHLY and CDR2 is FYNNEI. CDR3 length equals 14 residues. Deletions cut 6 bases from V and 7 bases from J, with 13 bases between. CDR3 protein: CASRLEQINSPLHF. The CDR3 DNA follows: TGTGCCAGCAGACTCGAACAGATCAATTCACCCCTCCACTTT.

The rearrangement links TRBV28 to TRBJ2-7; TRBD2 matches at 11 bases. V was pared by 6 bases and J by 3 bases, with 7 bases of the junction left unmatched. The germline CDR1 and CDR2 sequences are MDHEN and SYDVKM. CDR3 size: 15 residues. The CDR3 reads CASRYQLAGVYEQYF. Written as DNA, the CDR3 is TGTGCCAGCAGATACCAACTAGCGGGGGTCTACGAGCAGTACTTC.

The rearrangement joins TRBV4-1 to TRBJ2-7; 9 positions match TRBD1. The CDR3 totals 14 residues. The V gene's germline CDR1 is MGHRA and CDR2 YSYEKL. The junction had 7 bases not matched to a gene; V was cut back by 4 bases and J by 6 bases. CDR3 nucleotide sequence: TGCGCCAGCAGCCTCCGGGACAGGGACCGCGAGCAGTACTTC. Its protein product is CASSLRDRDREQYF.

In DNA form, the CDR3 reads TGTGCCAGCAGTGTGGTGCGGACAAGCAATCAGCCCCAGCATTTT. Residues: CASSVVRTSNQPQHF. The chain combines TRBV2 with TRBJ1-5, with a weak D call TRBD1 (5 bases). The CDR3 is made up of 15 amino acids. Deletions cut 4 bases from V and 1 base from J, with 11 bases between. Looked up from germline, CDR1 is SNHLY and CDR2 is FYNNEI.

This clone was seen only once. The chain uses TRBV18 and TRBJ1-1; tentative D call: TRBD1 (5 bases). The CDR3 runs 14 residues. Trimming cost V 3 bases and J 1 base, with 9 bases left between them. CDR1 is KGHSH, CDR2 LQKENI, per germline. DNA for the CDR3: TGTGCCAGCTCACCTTTACAGGAGAACACTGAAGCTTTCTTT. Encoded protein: CASSPLQENTEAFF.

This chain's CDR3 is CASSLFSGGTEGETQYF. Written as DNA, the CDR3 is TGCGCCAGCAGCTTGTTTAGCGGGGGGACCGAAGGGGAGACCCAGTACTTC. The chain is built from TRBV5-1 and TRBJ2-5; 10 bases are shared with TRBD2. The CDR3 runs 17 residues. Per the germline V gene, CDR1 is SGHRS and CDR2 is YFSETQ. The ends lost 1 base at V and 5 bases at J; junction bases unmatched: 11.

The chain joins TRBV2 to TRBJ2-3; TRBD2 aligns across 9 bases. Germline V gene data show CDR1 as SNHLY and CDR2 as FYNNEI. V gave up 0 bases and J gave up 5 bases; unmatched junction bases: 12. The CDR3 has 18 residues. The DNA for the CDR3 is TGTGCCAGCAGTGAAGCCTCAGTAGCGGGGGCCCGAGTAGATACGCAGTATTTT. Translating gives CASSEASVAGARVDTQYF.

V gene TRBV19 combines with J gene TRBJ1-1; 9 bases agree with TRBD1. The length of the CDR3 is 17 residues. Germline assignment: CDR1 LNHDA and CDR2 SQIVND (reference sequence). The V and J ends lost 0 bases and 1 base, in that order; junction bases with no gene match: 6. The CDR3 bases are TGTGCCAGTAGTATAGAGGGGGACAGGGCGGGGAACACTGAAGCTTTCTTT. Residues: CASSIEGDRAGNTEAFF.